This TCR beta chain was retrieved from a study of T cells in tuberculosis. Study-level findings and limits: GMM-specific TCRs were nearer to active tuberculosis alpha repertoires, suggesting expansion.

Clones were read by immunoSEQ multiplex PCR, and TCRdb kept only the in-frame ones, dropping some. The data hold roughly 34,000 clones, with approximately 90% observed a single time. The CDR3 loop spans 15 amino acids. Germline V gives CDR1 MNHEY, CDR2 SMNVEV (reference sequence). Trimming removed 6 bases from V and 7 bases from J; junction bases left unmatched: 7. On this clone itself: Its antigen is not known.

The sample consisted of PBMCs. J is TRBJ2-1 and V is TRBV27, with TRBD2 matching over 12 bases. The origin of this receptor is a donor aged 10-35 years with latent tuberculosis or without tuberculosis infection. Some clones in this sample may be carry-over from other donors' samples. CDR3 protein: CASRVTSGRKNEQFF. As DNA, the CDR3 is TGTGCCAGCAGGGTCACTAGCGGGAGGAAGAATGAGCAGTTCTTC.